Listed below are T cell receptor beta chains from one sample, sequenced in a study of spatial heterogeneity in lung cancer. A single record per CDR3 protein comes from TCRdb applying MiXCR to the 5' RACE reads. The sample yields about 23,000 distinct CDR3 sequences, about 3% seen once. The sample was PBMCs, taken at surgery. All receptors come from a female donor with early-stage non-small cell lung cancer. Both conserved end residues are part of each CDR3. The D gene is left open where the match is weak. Only some rows state a clone size, as once, few, many or a class for expanded clones.

cdr3_length	v_call	d_call	clone_size	j_call	cdr3_nt	cdr3_aa
15	TRBV7-2	TRBD2	many	TRBJ2-3	TGTGCCAGCAGCTTAGTCGGGAGGCAGGCAGATACGCAGTATTTT	CASSLVGRQADTQYF
17	TRBV10-2	.	many	TRBJ2-6	TGCGCCAGCAGTGACCAGGGGCTGACCTCTGGGGCCAACGTCCTGACTTTC	CASSDQGLTSGANVLTF
12	TRBV28	TRBD1	many	TRBJ2-7	TGTGCCAGCAGAAACAGGGGCTACGAGCAGTACTTC	CASRNRGYEQYF
13	TRBV7-3	.	many	TRBJ2-1	TGTGCCAGCAGTTCCGGCCCCGGGAATGAGCAGTTCTTC	CASSSGPGNEQFF
14	TRBV5-4	.	.	TRBJ2-3	TGTGCCAGCAGCTCGGGACAAGCACGTGATACGCAGTATTTT	CASSSGQARDTQYF
15	TRBV6-1	TRBD1	many	TRBJ2-5	TGTGCCAGCAGTGAAGCCCCGGGGACAGGGGGCTATCAGTACTTC	CASSEAPGTGGYQYF
14	TRBV29-1	.	medium-sized	TRBJ2-1	TGCAGCGTTGTAATCAGGAATTCTTACAATGAGCAGTTCTTC	CSVVIRNSYNEQFF
13	TRBV6-2/TRBV6-3	TRBD2	many	TRBJ2-7	TGTGCCAGCAGTTATGGACTAGCGGGAGTTTCTCACTTC	CASSYGLAGVSHF
14	TRBV10-3	.	many	TRBJ1-2	TGTGCCATCAGTGAGGCACAGGAGATCTATGGCTACACCTTC	CAISEAQEIYGYTF
13	TRBV11-2	.	many	TRBJ2-3	TGTGCCAGCAGCTTAGATCCCCAGGCTACGCAGTATTTT	CASSLDPQATQYF
17	TRBV28	.	medium-sized	TRBJ2-1	TGTGCCAGCAGTCTCACGACACCCCTGATCTCCTACAATGAGCAGTTCTTC	CASSLTTPLISYNEQFF
15	TRBV4-1	TRBD2	many	TRBJ2-2	TGCGCCAGCAGCCATGGACTAGCGGATACCGGGGAGCTGTTTTTT	CASSHGLADTGELFF
14	TRBV13	.	.	TRBJ1-1	TGTGCCAGCAGCTCACCGGGACACCCAATTTCAGCTTTCTTT	CASSSPGHPISAFF
13	TRBV5-1	.	many	TRBJ2-1	TGCGCCAGCAGCCCCCCACTAGTTTACGAGCAGTTCTTC	CASSPPLVYEQFF
15	TRBV5-1	TRBD2	many	TRBJ2-7	TGCGCCAGCAGCGACGGGGGACTAGCGCCCTACGAGCAGTACTTC	CASSDGGLAPYEQYF
11	TRBV6-5	.	few	TRBJ2-1	TGTGCCAGCAGCCTTGACAATGAGCAGTTCTTC	CASSLDNEQFF
17	TRBV7-9	.	many	TRBJ2-3	TGTGCCAGCAGTCCCCGAGGTGGGGGGGCTGGGCCAGATACGCAGTATTTT	CASSPRGGGAGPDTQYF
16	TRBV12-3/TRBV12-4	.	many	TRBJ1-1	TGTGCCAGCAGTCTCGGGTCGTCCAGGGTGAACACTGAAGCTTTCTTT	CASSLGSSRVNTEAFF
14	TRBV7-9	.	many	TRBJ2-3	TGTGCCAGCAGCCGGGTAGCTGGTACAGATACGCAGTATTTT	CASSRVAGTDTQYF
14	TRBV18	TRBD2	.	TRBJ2-5	TGTGCCAGCTCGCGGGGGAGTCTGGGGGAGACCCAGTACTTC	CASSRGSLGETQYF
12	TRBV29-1	.	many	TRBJ2-7	TGCAGCGTACAACAGGGCTCCCACGAGCAGTACTTC	CSVQQGSHEQYF
14	TRBV5-1	.	many	TRBJ1-4	TGCGCCAGCAGCTTAAGGGGGGATGGTGAAAAACTGTTTTTT	CASSLRGDGEKLFF
16	TRBV27	.	few	TRBJ1-1	TGTGCCAGCAGTTTAGTCGGTGGGCGGATGAACACTGAAGCTTTCTTT	CASSLVGGRMNTEAFF
14	TRBV10-2	.	many	TRBJ2-2	TGCGCCAGCAGTGAGTCGTCCTACACCGGGGAGCTGTTTTTT	CASSESSYTGELFF
15	TRBV5-1	.	many	TRBJ2-5	TGCGCCAGCAGCTTGTGGCCACAGACCCAAGAGACCCAGTACTTC	CASSLWPQTQETQYF
16	TRBV6-5	.	few	TRBJ2-2	TGTGCCAGTCAAACCCGGGACCCTGCGAACACCGGGGAGCTGTTTTTT	CASQTRDPANTGELFF
12	TRBV3-1	.	many	TRBJ2-7	TGTGCCAGCAGCCCCGGTTCCTACGAGCAGTACTTC	CASSPGSYEQYF
16	TRBV6-6	TRBD1	once	TRBJ1-1	TGTGCCAGCAGTTCCTACCCCTATGACAGGGATACTGAAGCTTTCTTT	CASSSYPYDRDTEAFF
17	TRBV10-2	TRBD1	many	TRBJ1-2	TGCGCCAGCAGTGAGTCCCTCACAGGGGACTACAACTATGGCTACACCTTC	CASSESLTGDYNYGYTF
14	TRBV18	.	many	TRBJ1-5	TGTGCCAGCTCACCATCGGGGCTGGTTCAGCCCCAGCATTTT	CASSPSGLVQPQHF
15	TRBV20-1	TRBD2	many	TRBJ2-1	TGCAGTGGAGGACTAGCGGGACGCTCCTACAATGAGCAGTTCTTC	CSGGLAGRSYNEQFF
16	TRBV21-1	.	many	TRBJ2-3	TGTGCCAGCAGCAAAGGGAGACAGGGTGTTTCAGATACGCAGTATTTT	CASSKGRQGVSDTQYF
14	TRBV2	.	many	TRBJ1-2	TGTGCCAGCAGTGAAGAGAACACTAACTATGGCTACACCTTC	CASSEENTNYGYTF
15	TRBV12-3/TRBV12-4	.	medium-sized	TRBJ2-2	TGTGCCAGCAGTCCACAGGAGGCGAACACCGGGGAGCTGTTTTTT	CASSPQEANTGELFF
14	TRBV19	.	many	TRBJ2-1	TGTGCCAGTAATCCTCGGATAGCCTACAATGAGCAGTTCTTC	CASNPRIAYNEQFF
14	TRBV27	.	many	TRBJ1-4	TGTGCCAGCAGTCCGAAGTACCCGGGAGAAAAACTGTTTTTT	CASSPKYPGEKLFF
12	TRBV10-2	.	many	TRBJ2-1	TGCGCCAGCAGTCAAAACCGGGGCTCCCAGTTCTTC	CASSQNRGSQFF
16	TRBV11-2	TRBD2	many	TRBJ2-1	TGTGCCAGCAGCCCCCCCATGATAGCGGGAGGGTATGAGCAGTTCTTC	CASSPPMIAGGYEQFF
12	TRBV11-2	.	many	TRBJ1-1	TGTGCCAGCAGCTTCTCGGGGAATGAAGCTTTCTTT	CASSFSGNEAFF
18	TRBV6-1	TRBD2	many	TRBJ2-3	TGTGCCAGCAGTGAATGGGAGAGAAGCGGGAGTGGCACAGATACGCAGTATTTT	CASSEWERSGSGTDTQYF
13	TRBV7-3	TRBD1	many	TRBJ1-6	TGTGCCAGTGGGACAGGTTATAATTCACCCCTCCACTTT	CASGTGYNSPLHF
14	TRBV20-1	.	many	TRBJ2-5	TGCAGTGCTAGGGTGGCGGGCGTACAAGAGACCCAGTACTTC	CSARVAGVQETQYF
14	TRBV20-1	TRBD2	many	TRBJ2-7	TGCAGTGCTAGAGTTGTGGTAGCGGGAGGGGAGCAGTACTTC	CSARVVVAGGEQYF
13	TRBV29-1	TRBD1	medium-sized	TRBJ1-5	TGCAGCGTTGGGGCACAGGGGAATCAGCCCCAGCATTTT	CSVGAQGNQPQHF
14	TRBV11-2	.	many	TRBJ2-7	TGTGCCAGCAGCTTAGTGACCCTTTGGAACGAGCAGTACTTC	CASSLVTLWNEQYF
17	TRBV11-2	TRBD2	many	TRBJ2-7	TGTGCCAGCAGCTCCGGGACTAGCGGGACCTCGCCCTACGAGCAGTACTTC	CASSSGTSGTSPYEQYF
14	TRBV28	TRBD1	medium-sized	TRBJ2-5	TGTGCCAGCAGTTTCCCAGGGGGATTAGAGACCCAGTACTTC	CASSFPGGLETQYF
15	TRBV29-1	.	many	TRBJ2-3	TGCAGCGTTGTGAAGCAGGGGGGTTTTGCAGATACGCAGTATTTT	CSVVKQGGFADTQYF